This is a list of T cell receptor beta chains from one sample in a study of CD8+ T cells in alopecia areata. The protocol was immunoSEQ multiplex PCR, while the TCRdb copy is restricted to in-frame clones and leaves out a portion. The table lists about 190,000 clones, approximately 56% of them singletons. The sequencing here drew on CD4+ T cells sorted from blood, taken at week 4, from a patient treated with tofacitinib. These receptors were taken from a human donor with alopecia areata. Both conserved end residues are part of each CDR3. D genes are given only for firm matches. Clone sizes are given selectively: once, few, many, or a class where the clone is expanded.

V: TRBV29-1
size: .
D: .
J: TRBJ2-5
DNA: TGCAGCGTTGCTCCGTCACGAGAGACCCAGTACTTC
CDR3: CSVAPSRETQYF

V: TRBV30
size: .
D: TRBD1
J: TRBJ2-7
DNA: TGTGCCTGGACCGGGACAGCTCCCTACGAGCAGTACTTC
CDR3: CAWTGTAPYEQYF

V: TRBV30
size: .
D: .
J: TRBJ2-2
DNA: TGTGCCTGGAGTGTCCGGGGATTCGCCGGGGAGCTGTTTTTT
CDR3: CAWSVRGFAGELFF

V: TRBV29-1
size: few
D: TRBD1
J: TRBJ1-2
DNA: TGCAGCGCGGCTGACAGGGGGCTGGGTGGCTACACCTTC
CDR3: CSAADRGLGGYTF

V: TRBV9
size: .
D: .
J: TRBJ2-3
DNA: TGTGCCAGCAGCGTAGTGGGGCTAGATACGCAGTATTTT
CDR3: CASSVVGLDTQYF

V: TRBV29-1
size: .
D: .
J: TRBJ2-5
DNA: TGCAGCGTTGGAACGGCGGAGACCCAGTACTTC
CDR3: CSVGTAETQYF

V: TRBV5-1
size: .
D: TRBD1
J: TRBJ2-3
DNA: TGCGCCAGCAGCTTAGAGGGGGCCCCCGCAGATACGCAGTATTTT
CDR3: CASSLEGAPADTQYF

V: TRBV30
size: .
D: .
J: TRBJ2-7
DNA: TGTGCCTGGAGTTCCCGGGGCGAGCAGTACTTC
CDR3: CAWSSRGEQYF

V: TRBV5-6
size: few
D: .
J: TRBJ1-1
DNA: TGTGCCAGCAGCAGGAAGGCCACTGAAGCTTTCTTT
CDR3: CASSRKATEAFF

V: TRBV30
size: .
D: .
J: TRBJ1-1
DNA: TGTGCCTGGAGCGTGAACGTGAACACTGAAGCTTTCTTT
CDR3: CAWSVNVNTEAFF

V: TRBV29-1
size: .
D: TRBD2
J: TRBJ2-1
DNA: TGCAGCGTTGTGGATAGCGGGAGATTAACCCGTATGAATGAGCAGTTCTTC
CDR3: CSVVDSGRLTRMNEQFF

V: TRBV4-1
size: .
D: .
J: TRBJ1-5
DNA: TGCGCCAGCAGCCAAGGTGGAGGGGACCAGCCCCAGCATTTT
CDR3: CASSQGGGDQPQHF

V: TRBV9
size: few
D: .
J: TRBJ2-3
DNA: TGTGCCAGCAGCACCGGGACCAGGTACACAGATACGCAGTATTTT
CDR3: CASSTGTRYTDTQYF

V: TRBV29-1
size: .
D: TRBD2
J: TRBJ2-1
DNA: TGCAGCGTTACCAGACTAGCGGGTAATGAGCAGTTCTTC
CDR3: CSVTRLAGNEQFF

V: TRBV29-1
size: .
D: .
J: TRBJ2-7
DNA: TGCAGCGCGGACCAGGGGTCCCCAAACGAGCAGTACTTC
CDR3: CSADQGSPNEQYF

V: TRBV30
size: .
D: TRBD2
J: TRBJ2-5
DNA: TGTGCCTGGCGCGGGCTAGCGGGGACGGAGACCCAGTACTTC
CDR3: CAWRGLAGTETQYF

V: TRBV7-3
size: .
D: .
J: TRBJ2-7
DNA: TGTGCCAGCAGCTTAACGGGGGCCTCCTACGAGCAGTACTTC
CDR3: CASSLTGASYEQYF

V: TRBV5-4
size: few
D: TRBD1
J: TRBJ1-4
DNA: TGTGCCAGCAGCCTTCCGGGACAGTCGAACGAAAAACTGTTTTTT
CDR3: CASSLPGQSNEKLFF

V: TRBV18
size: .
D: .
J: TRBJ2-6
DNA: TGTGCCACCCACTCTGGGGCCAACGTCCTGACTTTC
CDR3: CATHSGANVLTF

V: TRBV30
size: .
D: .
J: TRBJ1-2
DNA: TGTGCCTGGAGTGATAGTCCCGGGGGGCTCGGCTACACCTTC
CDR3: CAWSDSPGGLGYTF

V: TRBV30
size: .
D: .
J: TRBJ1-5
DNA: TGTGCCTGGAGTGTCGGCCAGAATCAGCCCCAGCATTTT
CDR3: CAWSVGQNQPQHF

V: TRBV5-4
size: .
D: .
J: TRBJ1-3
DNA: TGTGCCAGCAGCGGGGGACTCTACTCTGGAAACACCATATATTTT
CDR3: CASSGGLYSGNTIYF

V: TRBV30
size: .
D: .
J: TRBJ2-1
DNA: TGTGCCTGGAGTGCCGACAGTAGCTCCTACAATGAGCAGTTCTTC
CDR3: CAWSADSSSYNEQFF

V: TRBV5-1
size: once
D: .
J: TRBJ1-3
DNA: TGCGCCAGCAGCAGTACAGGGTATGGAAACACCATATATTTT
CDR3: CASSSTGYGNTIYF

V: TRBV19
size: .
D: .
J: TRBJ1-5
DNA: TGTGCCAGTAGCCATCGGGGGCACCCGCATTTT
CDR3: CASSHRGHPHF

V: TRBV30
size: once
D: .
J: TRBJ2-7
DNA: TGTGCCTGGAAATCTTCCTACGAGCAGTACTTC
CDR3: CAWKSSYEQYF

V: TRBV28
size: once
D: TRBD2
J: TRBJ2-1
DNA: TGTGCCAGCAGTCCTGGGACTAGCGGGAGTAATGAGCAGTTCTTC
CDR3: CASSPGTSGSNEQFF

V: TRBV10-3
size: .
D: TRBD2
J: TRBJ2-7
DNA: TGTGCCATCAGTATAGCGGGAGGCGAGTACGAGCAGTACTTC
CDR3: CAISIAGGEYEQYF

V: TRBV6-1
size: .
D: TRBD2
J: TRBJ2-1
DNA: TGTGCCAGCAGTGAGCGGGAGAGGCTTAGCGAGCAGTTCTTC
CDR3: CASSERERLSEQFF

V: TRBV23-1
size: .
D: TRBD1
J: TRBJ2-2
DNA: TGCGCCAGCAGTCGCCGGGACAGGGAGACCGGGGAGCTGTTTTTT
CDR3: CASSRRDRETGELFF

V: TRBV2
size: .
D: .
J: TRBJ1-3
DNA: TGTGCCAGCAGTGAAAATGGAAACACCATATATTTT
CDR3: CASSENGNTIYF

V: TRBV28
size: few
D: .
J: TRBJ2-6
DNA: TGTGCCAGCAGTTTAATCGGATCGGGGGCCAACGTCCTGACTTTC
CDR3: CASSLIGSGANVLTF

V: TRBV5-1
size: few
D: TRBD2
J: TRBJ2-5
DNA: TGCGCCAGCAGCGGGGGCACTAGCGGGTCCCCGCCCCGCGAGGAGACCCAGTACTTC
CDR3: CASSGGTSGSPPREETQYF

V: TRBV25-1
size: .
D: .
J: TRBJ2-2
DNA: TGTGCCAGCACGAAGGGGTCCACCGGGGAGCTGTTTTTT
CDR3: CASTKGSTGELFF

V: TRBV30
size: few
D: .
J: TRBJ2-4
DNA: TGTGCCTGGAGTGCCAGAGGCCTAGCCAAAAACATTCAGTACTTC
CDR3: CAWSARGLAKNIQYF

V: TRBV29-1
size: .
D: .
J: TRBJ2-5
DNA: TGCAGCGGGGGGCAGGGACAAGAGACCCAGTACTTC
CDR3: CSGGQGQETQYF

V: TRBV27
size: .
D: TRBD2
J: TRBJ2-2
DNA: TGTGCCAGCAGCGGACTAGCGGGAAAAACCGGGGAGCTGTTTTTT
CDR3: CASSGLAGKTGELFF

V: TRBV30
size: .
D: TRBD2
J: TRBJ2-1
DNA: TGTGCCTGGTGCGGGACTAGCGGCCTCAATGAGCAGTTCTTC
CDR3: CAWCGTSGLNEQFF

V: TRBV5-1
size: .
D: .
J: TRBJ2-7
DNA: TGCGCCAGCAGCTCGTCCGTGACAGGCGTCCTCTACGAGCAGTACTTC
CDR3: CASSSSVTGVLYEQYF

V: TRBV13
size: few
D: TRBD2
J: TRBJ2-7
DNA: TGTGCCAGCATCCAACGGGTTGGCGGGAGCACCTACGAGCAGTACTTC
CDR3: CASIQRVGGSTYEQYF

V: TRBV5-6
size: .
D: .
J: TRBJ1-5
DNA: TGTGCCAGCAGCTTGTTCGGAGGAGCGAATCAGCCCCAGCATTTT
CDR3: CASSLFGGANQPQHF

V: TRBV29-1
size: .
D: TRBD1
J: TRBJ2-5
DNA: TGCAGCGTTGAGGGACAGGCGCTAGGAGAGACCCAGTACTTC
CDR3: CSVEGQALGETQYF

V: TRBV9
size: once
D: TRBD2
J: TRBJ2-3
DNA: TGTGCCAGCAGCGACCCGGGACTATCCCCGGATACGCAGTATTTT
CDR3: CASSDPGLSPDTQYF

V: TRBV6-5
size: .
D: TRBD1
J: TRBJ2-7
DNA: TGTGCCAGCAGTCACCCAGGGGGATCCTACGAGCAGTACTTC
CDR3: CASSHPGGSYEQYF

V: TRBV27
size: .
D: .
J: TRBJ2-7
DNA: TGTGCCAGCAGCCTCAGCTTTTTATCCTACGAGCAGTACTTC
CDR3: CASSLSFLSYEQYF

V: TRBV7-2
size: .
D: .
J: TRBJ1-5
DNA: TGTGCCAGCTTGGGGCCAGGTCAGCCCCAGCATTTT
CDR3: CASLGPGQPQHF

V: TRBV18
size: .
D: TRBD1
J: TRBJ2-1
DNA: TGTGCCAGCTCAAGGGACAGGGGGCACAGTGAGCAGTTCTTC
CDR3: CASSRDRGHSEQFF

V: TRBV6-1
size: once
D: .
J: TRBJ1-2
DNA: TGTGCCAGCAGTGAAGCGCAACGGGGCTTCTATGGCTACACCTTC
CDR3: CASSEAQRGFYGYTF

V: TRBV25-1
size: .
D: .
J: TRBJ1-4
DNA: TGTGCCAGCAGTGATTCTGGACTGGGCCTTGGGGAAAAACTGTTTTTT
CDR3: CASSDSGLGLGEKLFF

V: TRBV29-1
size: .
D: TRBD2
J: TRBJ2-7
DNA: TGCAGCGTGATAACAGCGGGACCATACGAGCAGTACTTC
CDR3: CSVITAGPYEQYF

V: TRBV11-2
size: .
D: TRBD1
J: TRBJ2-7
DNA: TGTGCCAGCAGCCGAGCCGGGACAGGGGCCTACGAGCAGTACTTC
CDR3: CASSRAGTGAYEQYF

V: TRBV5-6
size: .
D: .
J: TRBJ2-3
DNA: TGTGCCAGCAGACTAATGGACAATTGGGCCACAGATACGCAGTATTTT
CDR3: CASRLMDNWATDTQYF

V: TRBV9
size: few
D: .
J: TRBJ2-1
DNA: TGTGCCAGCAGCGTAGTGAATGAGCAGTTCTTC
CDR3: CASSVVNEQFF

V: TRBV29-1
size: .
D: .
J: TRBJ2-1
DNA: TGCAGCGTTGAAGTGGGCAGGGGAATCTCCTACAATGAGCAGTTCTTC
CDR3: CSVEVGRGISYNEQFF